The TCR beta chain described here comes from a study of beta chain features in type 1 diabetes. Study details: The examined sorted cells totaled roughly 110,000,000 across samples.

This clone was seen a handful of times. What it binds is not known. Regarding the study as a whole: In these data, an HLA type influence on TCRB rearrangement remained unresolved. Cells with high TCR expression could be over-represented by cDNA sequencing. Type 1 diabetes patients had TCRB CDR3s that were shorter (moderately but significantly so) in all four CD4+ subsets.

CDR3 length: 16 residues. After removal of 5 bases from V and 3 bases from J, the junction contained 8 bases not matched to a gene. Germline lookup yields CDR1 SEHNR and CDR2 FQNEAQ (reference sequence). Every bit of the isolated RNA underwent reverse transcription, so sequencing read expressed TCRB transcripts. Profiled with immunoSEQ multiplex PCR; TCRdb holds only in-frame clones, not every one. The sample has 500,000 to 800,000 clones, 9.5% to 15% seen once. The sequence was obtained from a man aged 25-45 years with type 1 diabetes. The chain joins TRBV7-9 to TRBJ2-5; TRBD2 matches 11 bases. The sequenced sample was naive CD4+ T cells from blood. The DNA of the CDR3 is TGTGCCAGCAGCGCCCGGTTAGCGGGGGGGAAAGAGACCCAGTACTTC. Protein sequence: CASSARLAGGKETQYF.